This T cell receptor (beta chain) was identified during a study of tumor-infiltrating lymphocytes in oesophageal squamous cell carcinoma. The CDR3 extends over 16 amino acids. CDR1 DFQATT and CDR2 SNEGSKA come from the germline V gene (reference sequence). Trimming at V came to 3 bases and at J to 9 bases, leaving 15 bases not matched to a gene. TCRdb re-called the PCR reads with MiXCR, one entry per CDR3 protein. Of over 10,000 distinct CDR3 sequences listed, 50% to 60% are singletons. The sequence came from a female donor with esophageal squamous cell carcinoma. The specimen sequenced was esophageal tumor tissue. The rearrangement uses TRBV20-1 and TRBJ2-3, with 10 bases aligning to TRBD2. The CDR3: CSASSSASGRASTQYF. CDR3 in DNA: TGCAGTGCTAGTTCGTCGGCCAGCGGGAGGGCCTCAACGCAGTATTTT.